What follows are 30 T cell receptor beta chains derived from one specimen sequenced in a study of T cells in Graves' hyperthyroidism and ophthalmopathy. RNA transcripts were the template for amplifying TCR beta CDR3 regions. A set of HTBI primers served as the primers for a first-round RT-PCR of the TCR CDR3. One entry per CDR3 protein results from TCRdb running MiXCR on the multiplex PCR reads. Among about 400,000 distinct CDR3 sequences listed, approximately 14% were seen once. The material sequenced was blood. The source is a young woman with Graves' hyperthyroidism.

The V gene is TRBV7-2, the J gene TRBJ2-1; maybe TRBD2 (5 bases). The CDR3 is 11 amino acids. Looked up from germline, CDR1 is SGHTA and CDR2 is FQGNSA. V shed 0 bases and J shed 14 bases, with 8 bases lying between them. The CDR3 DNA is TGTGCCAGCAGCTTAGCGCAGGAGGAGTTCTTC. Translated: CASSLAQEEFF.

This CDR3 is CSASFGLAGDTQYF. CDR3 nucleotide sequence: TGCAGTGCTAGCTTCGGACTAGCTGGAGATACGCAGTATTTT. The gene calls are TRBV20-1 and TRBJ2-3, with 8 nucleotides matching TRBD2. The CDR3 consists of 14 residues. J was trimmed by 5 bases and V by 3 bases; bases with no gene match: 7. Germline V gene lookup returns CDR1 DFQATT and CDR2 SNEGSKA (reference sequence).

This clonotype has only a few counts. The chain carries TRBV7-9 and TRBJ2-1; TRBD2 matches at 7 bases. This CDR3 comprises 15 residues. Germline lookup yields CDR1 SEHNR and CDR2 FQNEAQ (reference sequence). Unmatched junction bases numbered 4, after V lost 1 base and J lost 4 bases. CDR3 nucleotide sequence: TGTGCCAGCAGCTTAGGGGGGGGGGAGTACAATGAGCAGTTCTTC. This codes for CASSLGGGEYNEQFF.

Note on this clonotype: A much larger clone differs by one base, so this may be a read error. CDR3 coding DNA: TGTGCCAGCTCAACCGGGGCGGAAACGGAGCAGCACTTC. This encodes CASSTGAETEQHF. V usage is TRBV18 and J usage is TRBJ2-7; D might be TRBD1 or TRBD2, each matching 5 bases. The germline gives CDR1 KGHSH, CDR2 LQKENI. This CDR3 spans 13 amino acids.

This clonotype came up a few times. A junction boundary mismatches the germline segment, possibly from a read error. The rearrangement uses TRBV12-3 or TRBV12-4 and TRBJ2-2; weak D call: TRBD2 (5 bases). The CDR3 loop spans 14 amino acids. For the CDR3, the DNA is TGTGCCAGCAGTCCCGTACTGAAGACCGGGGAGCTGCTTTTT. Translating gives CASSPVLKTGELLF.

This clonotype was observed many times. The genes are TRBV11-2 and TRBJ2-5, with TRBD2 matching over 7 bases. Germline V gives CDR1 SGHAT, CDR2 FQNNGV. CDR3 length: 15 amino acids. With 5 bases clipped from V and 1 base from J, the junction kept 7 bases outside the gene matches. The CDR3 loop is CASSKSGTSQETQYF. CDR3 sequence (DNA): TGTGCCAGCAGCAAGAGCGGGACCAGCCAAGAGACCCAGTACTTC. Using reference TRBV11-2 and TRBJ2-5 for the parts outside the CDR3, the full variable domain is EAGVAQSPRYKIIEKRQSVAFWCNPISGHATLYWYQQILGQGPKLLIQFQNNGVVDDSQLPKDRFSAERLKGVDSTLKIQPAKLEDSAVYLCASSKSGTSQETQYFGPGTRLLVL.

CDR3 nucleotide sequence: TGTGCCAGCAGCTTAGGGACAGACAGGGGTGAAGCTTTCTTT. Translation: CASSLGTDRGEAFF. V is TRBV7-6 and J is TRBJ1-1; 8 bases are shared with TRBD1. CDR3 size: 14 residues. V was clipped by 1 base and J by 7 bases; unmatched bases: 5. Germline V gene data show CDR1 as SGHVS and CDR2 as FNYEAQ.

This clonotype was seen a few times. CDR3 residues: CASSFGPTGALIYGYTF. The CDR3 DNA follows: TGTGCCAGCAGCTTTGGGCCTACCGGGGCCTTAATCTATGGCTACACCTTC. The chain joins TRBV5-6 to TRBJ1-2; tentatively, D is TRBD1 (5 bases). The CDR3 totals 17 residues. Germline CDR1 reads SGHDT; CDR2 reads YYEEEE. V was pared by 2 bases and J by 4 bases, with 21 bases between.

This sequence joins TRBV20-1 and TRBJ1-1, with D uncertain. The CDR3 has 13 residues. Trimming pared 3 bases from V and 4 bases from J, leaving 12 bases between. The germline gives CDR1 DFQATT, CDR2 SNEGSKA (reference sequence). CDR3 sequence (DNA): TGCAGTGCTAGTCGGGCAGCCAGCACTGAAGCTTTCTTT. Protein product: CSASRAASTEAFF.

The CDR3 sequence is CSASRETIEQYF. The CDR3 DNA is TGCAGTGCTAGCAGGGAGACGATCGAGCAGTACTTC. V and J are TRBV20-1 and TRBJ2-7, with D tentatively TRBD1 or TRBD2 (5 bases each). The CDR3 contains 12 residues. V was shortened by 3 bases and J by 6 bases, with 12 bases between the two germline ends. In germline, CDR1 is DFQATT, CDR2 SNEGSKA (reference sequence).

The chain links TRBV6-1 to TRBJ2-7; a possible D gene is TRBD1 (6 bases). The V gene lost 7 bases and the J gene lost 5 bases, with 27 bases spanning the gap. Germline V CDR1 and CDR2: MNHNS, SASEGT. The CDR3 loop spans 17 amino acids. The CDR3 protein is CASTPVFAGALGHEQYF. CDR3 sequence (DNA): TGTGCCAGCACCCCCGTTTTTGCAGGGGCTTTAGGTCACGAGCAGTACTTC.

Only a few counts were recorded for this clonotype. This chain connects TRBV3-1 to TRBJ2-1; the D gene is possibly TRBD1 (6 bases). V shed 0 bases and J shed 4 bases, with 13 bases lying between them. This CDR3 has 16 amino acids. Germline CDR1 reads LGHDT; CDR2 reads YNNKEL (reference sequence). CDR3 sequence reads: CASSQDLGDMYNEQFF. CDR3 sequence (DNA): TGTGCCAGCAGCCAAGATCTTGGGGACATGTACAATGAGCAGTTCTTC.

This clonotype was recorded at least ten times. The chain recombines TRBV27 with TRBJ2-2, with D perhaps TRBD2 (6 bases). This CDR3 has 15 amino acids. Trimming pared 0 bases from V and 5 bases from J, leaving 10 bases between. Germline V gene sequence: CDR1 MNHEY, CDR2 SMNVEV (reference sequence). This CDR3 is CASSLSAGRTGELFF. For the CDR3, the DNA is TGTGCCAGCAGTTTATCAGCAGGGAGGACCGGGGAGCTGTTTTTT.

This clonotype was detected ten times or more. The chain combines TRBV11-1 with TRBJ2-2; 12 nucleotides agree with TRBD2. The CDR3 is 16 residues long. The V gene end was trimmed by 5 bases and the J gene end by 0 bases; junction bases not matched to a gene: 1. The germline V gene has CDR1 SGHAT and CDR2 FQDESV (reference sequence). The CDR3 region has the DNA TGTGCCAGCAGCCGGACTAGCGGGGCGAACACCGGGGAGCTGTTTTTT. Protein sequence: CASSRTSGANTGELFF.

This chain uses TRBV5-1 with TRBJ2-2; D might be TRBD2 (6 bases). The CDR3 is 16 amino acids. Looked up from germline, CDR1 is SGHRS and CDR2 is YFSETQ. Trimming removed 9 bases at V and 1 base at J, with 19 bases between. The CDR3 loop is CATHYNSGKNTGELFF. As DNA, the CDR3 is TGCGCCACCCATTATAATAGCGGAAAGAACACCGGGGAGCTGTTTTTT.

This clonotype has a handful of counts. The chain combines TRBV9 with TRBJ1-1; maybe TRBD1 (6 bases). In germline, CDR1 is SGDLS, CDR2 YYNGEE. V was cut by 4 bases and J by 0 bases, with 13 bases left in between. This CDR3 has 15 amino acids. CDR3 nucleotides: TGTGCCAGCAGCTTATTAACAGGGCTGAACACTGAAGCTTTCTTT. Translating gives CASSLLTGLNTEAFF. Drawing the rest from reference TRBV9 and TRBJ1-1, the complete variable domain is DSGVTQTPKHLITATGQRVTLRCSPRSGDLSVYWYQQSLDQGLQFLIQYYNGEERAKGNILERFSAQQFPDLHSELNLSSLELGDSALYFCASSLLTGLNTEAFFGQGTRLTVV.

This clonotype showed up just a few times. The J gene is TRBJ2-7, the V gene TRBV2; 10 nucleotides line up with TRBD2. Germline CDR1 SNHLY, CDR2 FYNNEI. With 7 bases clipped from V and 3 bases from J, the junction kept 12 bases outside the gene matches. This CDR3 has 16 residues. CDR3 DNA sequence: TGTGCCAGCATGAGGGATCTTAGCGGGAGGATCTACGAGCAGTACTTC. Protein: CASMRDLSGRIYEQYF.

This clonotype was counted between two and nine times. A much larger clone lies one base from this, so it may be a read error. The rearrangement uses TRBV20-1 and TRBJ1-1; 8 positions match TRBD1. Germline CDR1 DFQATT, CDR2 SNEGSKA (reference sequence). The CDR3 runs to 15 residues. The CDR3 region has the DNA TGCAGTGCTAGAGGTACAGGGGGGGTGAACACTGAAGCTTCCTTT. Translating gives CSARGTGGVNTEASF.

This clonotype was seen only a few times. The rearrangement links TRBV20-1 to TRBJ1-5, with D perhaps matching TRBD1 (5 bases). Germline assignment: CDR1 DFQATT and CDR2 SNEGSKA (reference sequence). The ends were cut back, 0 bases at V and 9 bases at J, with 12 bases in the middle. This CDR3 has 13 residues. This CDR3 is CSARERGTGPQHF. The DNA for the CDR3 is TGCAGTGCTAGAGAACGGGGGACCGGGCCCCAGCATTTT.

In DNA, the CDR3 is TGTGCCAGCACTCTAAGGGAGGGGACCGGGACCCAGTACTTC. This gives the protein CASTLREGTGTQYF. The gene calls are TRBV2 and TRBJ2-5, with 7 bases matching TRBD2. Trimming took 7 bases from V and 7 from J; bases not matched to a gene: 12. Germline values: CDR1 SNHLY, CDR2 FYNNEI. The CDR3 is 14 residues long.

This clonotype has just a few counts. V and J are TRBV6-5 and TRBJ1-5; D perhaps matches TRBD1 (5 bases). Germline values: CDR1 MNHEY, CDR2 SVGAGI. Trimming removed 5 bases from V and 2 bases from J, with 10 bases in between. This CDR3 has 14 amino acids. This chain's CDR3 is CASSHDSGNQPQHF. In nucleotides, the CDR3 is TGTGCCAGCAGTCACGACAGTGGCAATCAGCCCCAGCATTTT.

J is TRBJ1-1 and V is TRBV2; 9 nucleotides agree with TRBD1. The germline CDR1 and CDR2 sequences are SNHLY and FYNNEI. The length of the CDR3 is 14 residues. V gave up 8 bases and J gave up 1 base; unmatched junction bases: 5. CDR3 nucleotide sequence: TGTGCCAGCCATGGGACAGGGAAGAACACTGAAGCTTTCTTT. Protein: CASHGTGKNTEAFF.

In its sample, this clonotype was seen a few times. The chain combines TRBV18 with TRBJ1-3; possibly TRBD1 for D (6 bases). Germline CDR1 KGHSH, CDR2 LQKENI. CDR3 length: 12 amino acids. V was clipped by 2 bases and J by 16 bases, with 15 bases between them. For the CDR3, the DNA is TGTGCCAGCTCACCATTACCGGGGGCGATTTATTTT. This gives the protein CASSPLPGAIYF.

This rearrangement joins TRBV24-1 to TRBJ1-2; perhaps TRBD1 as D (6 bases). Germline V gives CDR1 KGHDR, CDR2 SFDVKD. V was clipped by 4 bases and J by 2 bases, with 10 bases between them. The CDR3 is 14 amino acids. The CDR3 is CATSETGTNYGYTF. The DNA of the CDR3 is TGTGCCACCAGTGAGACCGGGACAAACTATGGCTACACCTTC.

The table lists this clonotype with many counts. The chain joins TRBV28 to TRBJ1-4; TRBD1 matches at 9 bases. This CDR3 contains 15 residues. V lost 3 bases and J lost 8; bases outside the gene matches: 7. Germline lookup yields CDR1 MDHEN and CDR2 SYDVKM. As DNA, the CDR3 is TGTGCCAGCAGTTTGGAACAGGGGGCAGAGGAAAAACTGTTTTTT. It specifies CASSLEQGAEEKLFF.

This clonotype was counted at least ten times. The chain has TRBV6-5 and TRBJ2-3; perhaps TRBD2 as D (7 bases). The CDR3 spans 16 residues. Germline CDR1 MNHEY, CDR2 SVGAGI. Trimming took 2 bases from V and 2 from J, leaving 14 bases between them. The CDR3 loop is CASSYQGRAYTDTQYF. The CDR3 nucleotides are TGTGCCAGCAGTTACCAGGGGAGGGCTTACACAGATACGCAGTATTTT.

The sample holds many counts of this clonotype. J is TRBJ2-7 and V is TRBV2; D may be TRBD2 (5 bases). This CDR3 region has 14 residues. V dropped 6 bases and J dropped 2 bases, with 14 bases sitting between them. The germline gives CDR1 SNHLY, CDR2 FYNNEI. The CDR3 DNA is TGTGCCAGCAGGGACTCTCTCCTGACCTACGAGCAGTACTTC. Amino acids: CASRDSLLTYEQYF.

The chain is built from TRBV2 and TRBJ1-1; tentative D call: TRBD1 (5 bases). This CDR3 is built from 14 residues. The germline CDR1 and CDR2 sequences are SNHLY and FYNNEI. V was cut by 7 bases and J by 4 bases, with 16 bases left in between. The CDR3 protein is CASTDDGAGTEAFF. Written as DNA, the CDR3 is TGTGCCAGCACCGACGACGGGGCAGGCACTGAAGCTTTCTTT.

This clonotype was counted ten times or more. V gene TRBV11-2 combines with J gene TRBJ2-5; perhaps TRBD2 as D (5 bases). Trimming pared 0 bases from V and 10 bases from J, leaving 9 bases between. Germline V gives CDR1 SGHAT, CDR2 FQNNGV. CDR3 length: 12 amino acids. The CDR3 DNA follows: TGTGCCAGCAGCTTAGATATAGCGAACCAGTACTTC. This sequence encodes CASSLDIANQYF.

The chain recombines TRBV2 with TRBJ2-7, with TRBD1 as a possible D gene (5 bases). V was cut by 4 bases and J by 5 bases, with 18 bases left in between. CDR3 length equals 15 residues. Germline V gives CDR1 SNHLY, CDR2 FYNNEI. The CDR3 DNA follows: TGTGCCAGCAGTGTAAATCGGGCAGGGAACGACGAGCAGTACTTC. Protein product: CASSVNRAGNDEQYF.